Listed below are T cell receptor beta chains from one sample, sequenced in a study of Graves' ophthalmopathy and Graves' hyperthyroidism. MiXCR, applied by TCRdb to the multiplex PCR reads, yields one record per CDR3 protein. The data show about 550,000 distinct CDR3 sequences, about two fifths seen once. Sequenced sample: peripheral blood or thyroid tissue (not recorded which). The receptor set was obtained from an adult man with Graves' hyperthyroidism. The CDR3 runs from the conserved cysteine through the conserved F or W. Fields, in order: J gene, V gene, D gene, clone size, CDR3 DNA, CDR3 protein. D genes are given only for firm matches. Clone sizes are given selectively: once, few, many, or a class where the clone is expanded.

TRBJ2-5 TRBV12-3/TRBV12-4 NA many TGTGCCAGCAGCGGGCCCCAGACCCAGTACTTC CASSGPQTQYF
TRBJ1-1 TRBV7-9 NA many TGTGCCAGCAGTATACGCGGGCAGCTGAACACTGAAGCTTTCTTT CASSIRGQLNTEAFF
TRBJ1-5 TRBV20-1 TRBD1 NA TGCAGTGCTGCCCAATCGACAGGGACAGGGGCCGGTCAGCCCCAGCATTTT CSAAQSTGTGAGQPQHF
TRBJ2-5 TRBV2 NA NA TGTGCCAGCAGTGCAGATCCTAGGGGGGGACAAGAGACCCAGTACTTC CASSADPRGGQETQYF
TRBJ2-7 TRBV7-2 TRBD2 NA TGTGCCAGCAGCCAATACGTGACTAGCGGGGGGTACGAGCAGTACTTC CASSQYVTSGGYEQYF
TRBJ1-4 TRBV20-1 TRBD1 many TGCAGTGCTAGTCTGACACAGGGGGCGGTTGAAAAACTGTTTTTT CSASLTQGAVEKLFF
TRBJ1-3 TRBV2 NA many TGTGCGGCGCATGGGGTCTCTGGAAACACCATATATTTT CAAHGVSGNTIYF
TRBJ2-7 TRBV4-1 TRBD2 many TGCGCCAGCAGCCATCCTCTCGGAGCGGGAGACGGCGAGCAGTACTTC CASSHPLGAGDGEQYF
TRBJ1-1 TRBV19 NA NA TGTGCCAGTAGTATAGTGGGGGGGCAGACTGAAGCTTTCTTT CASSIVGGQTEAFF
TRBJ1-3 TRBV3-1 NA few TGTGCCAGCAGCCAAGATCACTGGAAGTCTGGAAACACCATATATTTT CASSQDHWKSGNTIYF
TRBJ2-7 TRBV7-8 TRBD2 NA TGTGCCACCACTAGCGGGAGTTACGAGCAGTACTTC CATTSGSYEQYF
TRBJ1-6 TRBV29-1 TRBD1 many TGCAGCGTTCGGGACAGACCTAATTCACCCCTCCACTTT CSVRDRPNSPLHF
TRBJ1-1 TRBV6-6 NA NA TGTGCCAGCAACTTTCGACAGGTCCACACTGAAGCTTTCTTT CASNFRQVHTEAFF
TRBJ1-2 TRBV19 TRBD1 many TGTGCCAGTAGTACCCTCCGGGACAGTCGCTATGGCTACACCTTC CASSTLRDSRYGYTF
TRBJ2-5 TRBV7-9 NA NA TGTGCCAGCAGCTTAGGTTGGGGGACACAAGAGACCCAGTACTTC CASSLGWGTQETQYF
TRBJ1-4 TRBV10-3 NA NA TGTGCCATCAGTGCCGACAGGGAAAAACTGTTTTTT CAISADREKLFF
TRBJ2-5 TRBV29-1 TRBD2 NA TGCAGCGTCTGGACTAGCGGGATCCAAGAGACCCAGTACTTC CSVWTSGIQETQYF
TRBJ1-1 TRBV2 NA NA TGTGCCAGCAGCGGACTGGGGGGGAGGAACACTGAAGCTTTCTTT CASSGLGGRNTEAFF
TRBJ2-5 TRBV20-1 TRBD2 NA TGCAGTGCTGCTATTGACCTTAGCGGGGCCGATCGAACCCAGTACTTC CSAAIDLSGADRTQYF
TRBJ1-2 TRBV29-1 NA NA TGCAGCGTGTCCCCACAGGGAGGTGGCTGCACCTTC CSVSPQGGGCTF
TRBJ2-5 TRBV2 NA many TGTGCCAGCAGTCCTCGACAGGAATCGGCCCAGTACTTC CASSPRQESAQYF
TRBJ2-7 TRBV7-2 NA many TGTGCCAGCAGCCTAGTTCCTGGACCGACCTACGAGCAGTACTTC CASSLVPGPTYEQYF
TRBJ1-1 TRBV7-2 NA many TGTGCCAGCAGCTCCAATCAGGTGGCGCTCGGGACTGAAGCTTTCTTT CASSSNQVALGTEAFF
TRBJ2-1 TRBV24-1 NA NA TGTGCCACCAGTGATTTAAGAGCGGCGCAGTTCTTC CATSDLRAAQFF
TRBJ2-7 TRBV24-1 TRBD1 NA TGTGCCACCAGTGATGGCCGGGACAGAGACTACGAGCAGTACTTC CATSDGRDRDYEQYF
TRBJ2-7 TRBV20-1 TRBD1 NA TGCAGTGCTAGAGATCTGGGAACAGGGGGTGAGCAGTACTTC CSARDLGTGGEQYF
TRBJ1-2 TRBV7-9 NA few TGTGCCAGCAGTCCGTCCGGGACACCTAACTATGGCTACACCTTC CASSPSGTPNYGYTF
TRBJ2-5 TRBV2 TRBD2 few TGTGCCAGCAGTGATGGGGGGGGAGGCAGCCAAGCGACCCAGTACTTC CASSDGGGGSQATQYF
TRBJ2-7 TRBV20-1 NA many TGCAGTGGGAGCGAGCGATTCTACGAGCAGTACTTC CSGSERFYEQYF
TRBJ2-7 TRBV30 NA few TGTGCCTGGAGTGTGGCGTGGGCCTCCTACGAGCAGTACTTC CAWSVAWASYEQYF
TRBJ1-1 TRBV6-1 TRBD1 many TGTGCCAGCATGAGAGGGGGCAACGGGAACACTGAAGCTTTCTTT CASMRGGNGNTEAFF
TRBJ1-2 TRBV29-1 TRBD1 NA TGCAGCGTTGGGGGACAGGGGGCGGTTGGCTACACCTTC CSVGGQGAVGYTF
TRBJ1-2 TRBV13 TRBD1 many TGTGCCAGCAGCCGTACAGGGACAGGCCATGGCTACACCTTC CASSRTGTGHGYTF
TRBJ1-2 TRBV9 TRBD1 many TGTGCCAGCAGCGTCCTCGGGACAGGATTCTATGGCTACACCTTC CASSVLGTGFYGYTF
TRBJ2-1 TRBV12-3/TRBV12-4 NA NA TGTGCCAGCAGTTTAGCGGTTGTGGGGGATGAGCAGTTCTTC CASSLAVVGDEQFF
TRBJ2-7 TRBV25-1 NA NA TGTGCCAGCGGACACGGGAGCTCCTACGAGCGGTACTTC CASGHGSSYERYF
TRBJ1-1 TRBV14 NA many TGTGCCAGCAGCCTAGCAACGGGGCCACGGGGCACTGAAGCTTTCTTT CASSLATGPRGTEAFF
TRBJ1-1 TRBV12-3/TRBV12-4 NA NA TGTGCCAGCAGCGTTAACAGGAACACTGAAGCTTTCTTT CASSVNRNTEAFF
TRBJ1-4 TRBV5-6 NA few TGTGCCAGCAGCTTGTTACAGGGTGAAAAACTGTTTTTT CASSLLQGEKLFF
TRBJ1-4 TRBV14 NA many TGTGCCAGCAGCCCGTTCTGGGAGTCAACTAATGAAAAACTGTTTTTT CASSPFWESTNEKLFF
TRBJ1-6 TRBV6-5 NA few TGTGCCAGCAGTTACCCCAGGGGTAACTATAATTCACCCCTCCACTTT CASSYPRGNYNSPLHF
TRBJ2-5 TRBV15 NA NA TGTGCCACCAGCAGTGGGCGGGGACAGCGGGAGACCCAGTACTTC CATSSGRGQRETQYF
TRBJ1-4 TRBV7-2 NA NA TGTGCCAGCAGCTTGTTGGGGGGGACTAATGAAAAACTGTTTTTT CASSLLGGTNEKLFF
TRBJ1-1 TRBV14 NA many TGTGCCAGCAGCCAAGGGGGCTTCTTCGGCGCTTTCTTT CASSQGGFFGAFF
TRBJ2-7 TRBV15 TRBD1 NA TGTGCCACCCAGCGGGACAGGGGGGACTACGAGCAGTACTTC CATQRDRGDYEQYF
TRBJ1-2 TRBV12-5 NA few TGTGCTAGTGGTTTTAACGCAGCGATTTATGGCTACACCTTC CASGFNAAIYGYTF